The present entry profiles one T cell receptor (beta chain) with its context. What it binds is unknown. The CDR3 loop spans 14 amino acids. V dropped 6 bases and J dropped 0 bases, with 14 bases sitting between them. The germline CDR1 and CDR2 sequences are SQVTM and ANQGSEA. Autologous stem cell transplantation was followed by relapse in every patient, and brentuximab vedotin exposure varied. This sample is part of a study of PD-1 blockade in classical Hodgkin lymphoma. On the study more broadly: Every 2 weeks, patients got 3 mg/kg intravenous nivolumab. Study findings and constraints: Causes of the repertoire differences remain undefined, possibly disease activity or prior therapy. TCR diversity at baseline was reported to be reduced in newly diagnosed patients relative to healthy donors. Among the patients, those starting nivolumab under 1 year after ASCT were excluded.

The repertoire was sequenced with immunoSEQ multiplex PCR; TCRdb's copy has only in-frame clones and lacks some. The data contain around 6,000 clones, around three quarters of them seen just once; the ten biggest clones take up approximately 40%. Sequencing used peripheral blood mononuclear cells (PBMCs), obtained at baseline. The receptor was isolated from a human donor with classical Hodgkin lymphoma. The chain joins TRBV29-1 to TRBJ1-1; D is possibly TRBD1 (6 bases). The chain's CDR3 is CSVHGGQLNTEAFF. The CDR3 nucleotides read TGCAGCGTCCACGGCGGACAGCTGAACACTGAAGCTTTCTTT. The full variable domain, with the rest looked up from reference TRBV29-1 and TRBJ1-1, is SAVISQKPSRDICQRGTSLTIQCQVDSQVTMMFWYRQQPGQSLTLIATANQGSEATYESGFVIDKFPISRPNLTFSTLTVSNMSPEDSSIYLCSVHGGQLNTEAFFGQGTRLTVV.